The 31 T cell receptor beta chains in this list originate from one sample, sequenced in a study of blood T cell repertoires in COVID-19. Here immunoSEQ multiplex PCR was the method, and the copy in TCRdb shows in-frame clones only, minus some. The table includes about 210,000 clones, around 81% detected once. Sequenced input: PBMCs or T cells enriched from blood (not recorded which). The receptors here all came from a woman aged 50 to 60 with acute COVID-19.

The chain joins TRBV11-3 to TRBJ2-1, with TRBD2 matching over 10 bases. Per the germline V gene, CDR1 is SGHNT and CDR2 is YENEEA. This CDR3 has 17 amino acids. V lost 5 bases and J lost 0; bases outside the gene matches: 7. The CDR3 DNA reads TGTGCCAGCAGCCCACCAGCGGGGGGGCTCTCCTACAATGAGCAGTTCTTC. It is translated as CASSPPAGGLSYNEQFF.

With regard to this clone: The sample carries other DNA sequences with the same CDR3. The gene calls are TRBV18 and TRBJ2-5; TRBD2 aligns across 7 bases. J gave up 3 bases and V 1 base, and 2 bases lay outside the gene matches. Germline lookup yields CDR1 KGHSH and CDR2 LQKENI. The CDR3 totals 14 residues. The CDR3 sequence: CASSPLAGEETQYF. In nucleotides, the CDR3 is TGTGCCAGCTCACCACTTGCGGGAGAAGAGACCCAGTACTTC.

The chain has TRBV6-5 and TRBJ1-1; TRBD1 is a possible D gene (6 bases). The CDR3 is 14 amino acids. The germline gives CDR1 MNHEY, CDR2 SVGAGI. Trimming removed 6 bases at V and 1 base at J, with 12 bases between. In DNA, the CDR3 is TGTGCCAGCAGGGTGGGACACCCGAACACTGAAGCTTTCTTT. Translated: CASRVGHPNTEAFF.

This clone has more than one count but fewer than ten. Written as DNA, the CDR3 is TGCGCCAGCAGACAGACTAGGTACGAGACCCAGTACTTC. As protein: CASRQTRYETQYF. The V and J genes are TRBV5-1 and TRBJ2-5; D is perhaps TRBD2 (6 bases). Germline-derived CDR1 and CDR2 are SGHRS and YFSETQ. The length of the CDR3 is 13 residues. Trimming took 5 bases from V and 5 from J, leaving 13 bases between them.

V and J are TRBV10-2 and TRBJ1-5; D call uncertain. The CDR3 extends over 13 amino acids. V was cut by 6 bases and J by 3 bases, with 9 bases left in between. The germline V gene encodes CDR1 WSHSY and CDR2 SAAADI. The CDR3 sequence is CASSLQFNQPQHF. CDR3 nucleotide sequence: TGCGCCAGCAGCCTACAGTTCAATCAGCCCCAGCATTTT.

This chain connects TRBV4-1 to TRBJ1-1; no firm D call. The CDR3 runs 13 residues. Germline CDR1 is MGHRA and CDR2 is YSYEKL. Between the trimmed V and J ends, which lost 1 base and 2 bases, there was a span of 5 bases. The CDR3 DNA follows: TGCGCCAGCAGCCAAGGGACTAACACTGAAGCTTTCTTT. Amino acid sequence: CASSQGTNTEAFF.

The rearrangement links TRBV7-9 to TRBJ2-7, with D tentatively TRBD2 (5 bases). Germline V gives CDR1 SEHNR, CDR2 FQNEAQ (reference sequence). The V end lost 1 base, the J end lost 7 bases, and 8 bases lay between the germline ends. This CDR3 comprises 12 residues. The CDR3 is CASSLVPGEQYF. The CDR3 nucleotides are TGTGCCAGCAGCTTAGTTCCGGGGGAGCAGTACTTC. Combining the CDR3 with reference TRBV7-9 and TRBJ2-7 gives the whole variable domain DTGVSQNPRHKITKRGQNVTFRCDPISEHNRLYWYRQTLGQGPEFLTYFQNEAQLEKSRLLSDRFSAERPKGSFSTLEIQRTEQGDSAMYLCASSLVPGEQYFGPGTRLTVT.

Written as DNA, the CDR3 is TGTGCCAGCAGTTCCGGGACAGGGGGCTGGGGTCAGCCCCAGCATTTT. Translating it yields CASSSGTGGWGQPQHF. This chain connects TRBV6-6 to TRBJ1-5; TRBD1 matches at 12 bases. Germline V lookup: CDR1 MNHNY, CDR2 SVGAGI (reference sequence). The V gene end was trimmed by 4 bases and the J gene end by 6 bases; junction bases not matched to a gene: 7. The CDR3 has 16 residues.

J is TRBJ1-3 and V is TRBV3-1 (or the pseudogene TRBV3-2), with D possibly being TRBD1 (6 bases). The CDR3 is 14 residues long. V was pared by 5 bases and J by 0 bases, with 8 bases between. Germline values: CDR1 LGHDT, CDR2 YNNKEL (reference sequence). This CDR3 is CASSARGSGNTIYF. The DNA for the CDR3 is TGTGCCAGCAGCGCCAGGGGCTCTGGAAACACCATATATTTT.

J is TRBJ2-5 and V is TRBV7-2; D might be TRBD2 (5 bases). Germline CDR1 reads SGHTA; CDR2 reads FQGNSA. Trimming stripped 6 bases from V and 5 bases from J, with 19 bases between. There are 15 residues in the CDR3. DNA for the CDR3: TGTGCCAGCAGGAGTGGAGGCAGGTTCCGGGAGACCCAGTACTTC. Its protein product is CASRSGGRFRETQYF.

V is TRBV18 and J is TRBJ1-1; 8 nucleotides align to TRBD1. The CDR3 length is 15 residues. The germline CDR1 and CDR2 sequences are KGHSH and LQKENI. V lost 1 base to trimming and J lost 3 bases; unmatched junction nucleotides: 4. The CDR3 here is CASSPLGQGDTEAFF. The CDR3 DNA is TGTGCCAGCTCACCACTCGGACAGGGAGACACTGAAGCTTTCTTT. The variable domain in full, completed from reference TRBV18 and TRBJ1-1, reads NAGVMQNPRHLVRRRGQEARLRCSPMKGHSHVYWYRQLPEEGLKFMVYLQKENIIDESGMPKERFSAEFPKEGPSILRIQQVVRGDSAAYFCASSPLGQGDTEAFFGQGTRLTVV.

The V call is TRBV7-3, the J call TRBJ2-7, with unresolved D. CDR3 size: 15 residues. The germline V and J ends were trimmed by 2 bases and 2 bases, with 13 bases remaining between them. CDR1 is SGHTA and CDR2 is FQGTGA in the germline V gene. The CDR3 region has the DNA TGTGCCAGCAGCTTACAGGCTGGCCCTACCTACGAGCAGTACTTC. Protein sequence: CASSLQAGPTYEQYF.

In its sample, this clone was seen once. The V gene is TRBV27, the J gene TRBJ2-5; TRBD2 matches at 12 bases. CDR1 and CDR2 from the germline V gene are MNHEY and SMNVEV (reference sequence). The CDR3 totals 11 residues. CDR3 region: CSSGRGETQYF. The CDR3 DNA follows: TGTTCTAGCGGGAGGGGGGAGACCCAGTACTTC.

The chain combines TRBV24-1 with TRBJ2-2; TRBD2 might be the D (5 bases). The CDR3 totals 15 residues. CDR1 and CDR2 from the germline V gene are KGHDR and SFDVKD. Trimming left V 1 base short and J 10 bases short, with 15 bases between. The CDR3 loop reads CATSDFSGGGSELFF. The CDR3 region has the DNA TGTGCCACCAGTGATTTTTCTGGAGGAGGTTCGGAGCTGTTTTTT.

This clone showed up just once. The chain recombines TRBV7-8 with TRBJ1-5, with D perhaps TRBD1 (5 bases). Looked up from germline, CDR1 is SGHVS and CDR2 is FQNEAQ. The length of the CDR3 is 13 residues. V was trimmed by 1 base and J by 11 bases, leaving 12 bases between them. The CDR3 spells CASSLGEGMAQHF. CDR3 DNA sequence: TGTGCCAGCAGCTTAGGGGAGGGGATGGCCCAGCATTTT.

This clone appeared a single time. The V call is TRBV14, the J call TRBJ2-5, with D possibly being TRBD2 (7 bases). This CDR3 has 17 amino acids. The germline gives CDR1 SGHDN, CDR2 FVKESK. V was cut by 2 bases and J by 2 bases, with 18 bases left in between. The CDR3 nucleotides are TGTGCCAGCAGCCAATTGGGGGGGCCATACGGGCAAGAGACCCAGTACTTC. It specifies CASSQLGGPYGQETQYF.

This clone was detected a few times. The rearrangement uses TRBV29-1 and TRBJ1-2; 8 positions agree with TRBD1. There are 13 residues in the CDR3. The trim removed 1 base at V and 8 bases at J, leaving 6 bases unmatched. The germline CDR1 and CDR2 sequences are SQVTM and ANQGSEA. DNA of the CDR3: TGCAGCGTTGAAGGCCAGGGGGCGGAGGGCTACACCTTC. Residues: CSVEGQGAEGYTF.

The genes are TRBV28 and TRBJ2-7; a possible D gene is TRBD1 (6 bases). This CDR3 has 14 residues. Germline-derived CDR1 and CDR2 are MDHEN and SYDVKM. Trimming removed 2 bases from V and 3 bases from J, with 11 bases in between. CDR3: CASSLDRPVYEQYF. The CDR3 bases are TGTGCCAGCAGTTTAGACAGGCCGGTCTACGAGCAGTACTTC.

The chain links TRBV5-6 to TRBJ2-3; D gene ambiguous. The germline gives CDR1 SGHDT, CDR2 YYEEEE. V shed 2 bases and J shed 2 bases, with 6 bases lying between them. CDR3 length equals 13 residues. CDR3 protein: CASSLSPTDTQYF. For the CDR3, the DNA is TGTGCCAGCAGCTTAAGCCCCACAGATACGCAGTATTTT.

This clone was observed once. The CDR3 loop is CASSYRVAQETQYF. CDR3 in DNA: TGTGCCAGTAGTTACAGGGTTGCGCAAGAGACCCAGTACTTC. This chain joins TRBV19 and TRBJ2-5, with D maybe TRBD1 (6 bases). Germline-derived CDR1 and CDR2 are LNHDA and SQIVND (reference sequence). The V end lost 5 bases, the J end lost 2 bases, and 12 bases lay between the germline ends. This CDR3 spans 14 amino acids.

This chain links TRBV19 with TRBJ2-1; the match to TRBD2 covers 9 bases. Germline lookup yields CDR1 LNHDA and CDR2 SQIVND (reference sequence). The CDR3 length is 15 residues. V shed 7 bases and J 2 bases; nucleotides not matched to a gene: 6. CDR3 residues: CASNGGLAPYNEQFF. The CDR3 DNA follows: TGTGCCAGTAATGGAGGACTAGCGCCCTACAATGAGCAGTTCTTC.

The chain recombines TRBV10-3 with TRBJ1-2; TRBD1 might be the D (6 bases). Germline V CDR1 and CDR2: ENHRY, SYGVKD. V was pared by 0 bases and J by 9 bases, with 11 bases between. The length of the CDR3 is 13 residues. CDR3 residues: CAISESFTGRYTF. The CDR3 region has the DNA TGTGCCATCAGTGAGTCGTTCACAGGGCGCTACACCTTC.

CDR3 nucleotide sequence: TGCGCCAGCAGCCCGGGGACTAGCCAAGAGACCCAGTACTTC. Residues: CASSPGTSQETQYF. The J gene is TRBJ2-5, the V gene TRBV5-1, with 8 nucleotides matching TRBD2. This CDR3 spans 14 amino acids. From germline, CDR1 is SGHRS and CDR2 YFSETQ. J gave up 1 base and V 4 bases, and 3 bases lay outside the gene matches.

CDR3 loop: CASSLAVTRQETQYF. The CDR3 DNA reads as TGTGCCAGCAGCTTAGCGGTGACAAGACAAGAGACCCAGTACTTC. The rearrangement uses TRBV7-2 and TRBJ2-5; no clear D. This CDR3 contains 15 residues. Trimming took off 0 bases at V and 2 bases at J, with 10 bases between the two ends. Per germline, CDR1 SGHTA and CDR2 FQGNSA. The complete variable domain, with remaining parts taken from reference TRBV7-2 and TRBJ2-5, reads GAGVSQSPSNKVTEKGKDVELRCDPISGHTALYWYRQSLGQGLEFLIYFQGNSAPDKSGLPSDRFSAERTGGSVSTLTIQRTQQEDSAVYLCASSLAVTRQETQYFGPGTRLLVL.

The chain has TRBV7-2 and TRBJ2-7; TRBD2 is a possible D gene (6 bases). This CDR3 has 16 residues. The V end lost 1 base, the J end lost 2 bases, and 15 bases lay between the germline ends. Per germline, CDR1 SGHTA and CDR2 FQGNSA. CDR3 region: CASSLGGGGVAYEQYF. For the CDR3, the DNA is TGTGCCAGCAGCTTAGGAGGTGGAGGGGTCGCCTACGAGCAGTACTTC.

V is TRBV29-1 and J is TRBJ2-5; the match to TRBD2 covers 13 bases. The germline CDR1 and CDR2 sequences are SQVTM and ANQGSEA. The CDR3 has 14 amino acids. The J segment lost 5 bases and the V segment lost 8 bases, leaving 8 bases of the junction unmatched. In nucleotides, the CDR3 is TGCAGCTTGCGGACTAGCGGGAGTATCGAGACCCAGTACTTC. It translates to CSLRTSGSIETQYF.

The chain recombines TRBV14 with TRBJ2-1, with 8 bases fitting TRBD1. V dropped 2 bases and J dropped 1; count of bases not matched to a gene: 10. The CDR3 has 18 amino acids. CDR1 SGHDN and CDR2 FVKESK come from the germline V gene. The CDR3 here is CASSQPGDRGKSYNEQFF. CDR3 nucleotide sequence: TGTGCCAGCAGCCAACCAGGTGACAGGGGAAAATCCTACAATGAGCAGTTCTTC.

This clone was recorded once. CDR3 residues: CASTEGVAGGRVETQYF. For the CDR3, the DNA is TGTGCCAGCACCGAGGGGGTAGCGGGGGGCCGGGTGGAGACCCAGTACTTC. The rearrangement joins TRBV5-4 to TRBJ2-5; 10 bases line up with TRBD2. CDR1 SGHNT and CDR2 YYREEE come from the germline V gene (reference sequence). Trimming at V came to 6 bases and at J to 5 bases, leaving 16 bases not matched to a gene. This CDR3 is 17 amino acids long.

The chain combines TRBV19 with TRBJ2-7; TRBD1 matches 8 bases. Per the germline V gene, CDR1 is LNHDA and CDR2 is SQIVND (reference sequence). The CDR3 totals 15 residues. V lost 7 bases to trimming and J lost 2 bases; unmatched junction nucleotides: 10. CDR3 loop: CASTAGGRGPYEQYF. Written as DNA, the CDR3 is TGTGCCAGTACCGCAGGGGGCAGGGGCCCCTACGAGCAGTACTTC.

V and J are TRBV12-3 or TRBV12-4 and TRBJ2-1, with no clear D. The CDR3 totals 13 residues. The V and J ends lost 3 bases and 8 bases respectively, with 11 bases between them. The CDR3 is CASSFSESDEQFF. The DNA for the CDR3 is TGTGCCAGCAGTTTTTCCGAGAGTGATGAGCAGTTCTTC.

The chain has TRBV15 and TRBJ2-2; 10 bases match TRBD2. The junction had 4 bases not matched to a gene; V was cut back by 5 bases and J by 1 base. Germline V CDR1 and CDR2: LNHNV, YYDKDF (reference sequence). The CDR3 contains 16 residues. CDR3: CATSYRTSGNTGELFF. CDR3 coding DNA: TGTGCCACCAGCTATCGGACTAGCGGGAACACCGGGGAGCTGTTTTTT.